Listed below are T cell receptor beta chains from one sample, sequenced in a study of patients and donors after allogeneic stem cell transplantation. In TCRdb, the RT-PCR reads were re-called with MiXCR into one record per CDR3 protein. The table records 150,000 to 200,000 distinct CDR3 sequences, 30% of them present only once. Sequencing was performed on blood, either unsorted or a sorted T cell fraction (not recorded which). The source of these receptors is a human donor who was either an allogeneic HSCT recipient or a stem cell or donor lymphocyte infusion donor (not recorded which). It is not recorded whose cells these are; they may come from a transplant donor. Each CDR3 is given with its conserved first and last residue. The D gene is left open where the match is weak. Expanded clones get a size class; other rows say once, few or many, or leave the size out.

>.|TRBJ1-5|.|TRBV7-9
TGTGCCAGCAGCTTAGGTTGGAGCAATCAGCCCCAGCATTTT
CASSLGWSNQPQHF
>TRBD1|TRBJ1-2|.|TRBV7-9
TGTGCCACCGGACAGGGAACCTATGGCTACACCTTC
CATGQGTYGYTF
>TRBD1|TRBJ2-7|.|TRBV14
TGTGCCAGCAGCCCTTGGACAGGGGGATCCTACGAGCAGTACTTC
CASSPWTGGSYEQYF
>.|TRBJ1-4|.|TRBV24-1
TGTGCCACCAGTGATTCTAGGGGGAGTAATGAAAAACTGTTTTTT
CATSDSRGSNEKLFF
>TRBD1|TRBJ1-1|.|TRBV20-1
TGCAGCCCAAGACAGGGGACGGGGAACACTGAAGCTTTCTTT
CSPRQGTGNTEAFF
>.|TRBJ2-3|.|TRBV6-5
TGTGCCAGCAGTTACTCTAAGCAGAAGGGCACAGATACGCAGTATTTT
CASSYSKQKGTDTQYF
>TRBD2|TRBJ2-2|few|TRBV20-1
TGCAGTGCTAGAGGATCTCGGACTAGCGGGATCGGCGGGGAGCTGTTTTTT
CSARGSRTSGIGGELFF
>TRBD2|TRBJ2-3|.|TRBV29-1
TGCAGCGCGGAAGATAGCGGGACCACAGATACGCAGTATTTT
CSAEDSGTTDTQYF
>.|TRBJ2-3|few|TRBV28
TGTGCCAGCAGTTTATTGGGGGCTAAGACAGATACGCAGTATTTT
CASSLLGAKTDTQYF
>TRBD2|TRBJ2-1|.|TRBV5-1
TGCGCCAGCAGCCAAAGGGGACTAGCGTACGATGAGCAGTTCTTC
CASSQRGLAYDEQFF
>TRBD1|TRBJ1-1|few|TRBV2
TGTGCCAGCAGACAGGGGAGGAACACTGAAGCTTTCTTT
CASRQGRNTEAFF
>TRBD2|TRBJ2-1|.|TRBV5-1
TGCGCCAGCACCCGACTAGCGTCCTACAATGAGCAGTTCTTC
CASTRLASYNEQFF
>TRBD1|TRBJ1-6|.|TRBV6-5
TGTGCCAGCAGTCCGTGGGACAGGGGTAATTCACCCCTCCACTTT
CASSPWDRGNSPLHF
>TRBD1|TRBJ2-1|few|TRBV29-1
TGCAGCGCCTCGACAGGGGTTGGTAGTGAGCAGTTCTTC
CSASTGVGSEQFF
>TRBD2|TRBJ2-3|once|TRBV7-6
TGTGCCAGCAGCTTAGTTCTCCCTAGCGGGAGTATCTGGTATTTT
CASSLVLPSGSIWYF
>.|TRBJ1-4|.|TRBV6-6
TGTGCCAGCAGGCCCAGGGAGGATGAAAAACTGTTTTTT
CASRPREDEKLFF
>.|TRBJ1-3|many|TRBV29-1
TGCAGCGTTAGAGCGGACTCTGGAAACACCATATATTTT
CSVRADSGNTIYF
>TRBD1|TRBJ2-7|.|TRBV6-2/TRBV6-3
TGTGCCAGCAGTCAGGGGGCCGAGCAGTACTTC
CASSQGAEQYF
>.|TRBJ2-5|many|TRBV24-1
TGTGCCACCAGTGACGAGGTCGGGACCCAGTACTTC
CATSDEVGTQYF
>TRBD2|TRBJ2-5|.|TRBV7-2
TGTGCCAGCAGCTGGGGACTAGTGGGCAAAGAGACCCAGTACTTC
CASSWGLVGKETQYF
>TRBD1|TRBJ1-5|.|TRBV20-1
TGCAGTGCTAGAGGAGGGGGCGAAAATCAGCCCCAGCATTTT
CSARGGGENQPQHF
>TRBD2|TRBJ2-2|.|TRBV20-1
TGCAGTGCTAGAGATTTCGAGCGGGAGTGGACCGGGGAGCTGTTTTTT
CSARDFEREWTGELFF
>.|TRBJ2-7|.|TRBV7-9
TGTGCCAGCACCTCCCTCTACGAGCAGTACTTC
CASTSLYEQYF
>.|TRBJ2-7|few|TRBV4-1
TGCGCCAGCAGCCACTCTATGGGGAGCTCCTACGAGCAGTACTTC
CASSHSMGSSYEQYF
>.|TRBJ2-1|.|TRBV7-6
TGTGCCAGCAGCTTAATAAGTAGTAGCGTTGAGCAGTTCTTC
CASSLISSSVEQFF
>TRBD2|TRBJ2-3|few|TRBV11-2
TGTGCCAGCAGCCGGACTAGCGAGACCCTAAGCACAGATACGCAGTATTTT
CASSRTSETLSTDTQYF
>.|TRBJ1-5|many|TRBV29-1
TGCAGCGTCCAAACGGGACTGAATCAGCCCCAGCATTTT
CSVQTGLNQPQHF
>TRBD2|TRBJ2-3|.|TRBV11-3
TGTGCCAGCAGCTCTAGCGGGGAAGCAGATACGCAGTATTTT
CASSSSGEADTQYF
>.|TRBJ2-3|few|TRBV20-1
TGCAGTGCTAGAGTGCTTGTGGATACGCAGTATTTT
CSARVLVDTQYF
>TRBD1|TRBJ2-4|.|TRBV5-5
TGTGCCAGCAGCCCAGACAGGGGACAGTACTTC
CASSPDRGQYF
>TRBD2|TRBJ2-1|few|TRBV24-1
TGTGCCACCACCGATTCGGCGGGAGGGACTTACAATGAGCAGTTCTTC
CATTDSAGGTYNEQFF
>TRBD1|TRBJ1-2|few|TRBV7-2
TGTGCCAGCAGCCCGCAATCTACGGGACAGATCTATGGCTACACCTTC
CASSPQSTGQIYGYTF
>TRBD1|TRBJ1-3|.|TRBV7-6
TGTGCCAGCAGCTTCACGGGACAGGGGTACTTCTCTGGAAACACCATATATTTT
CASSFTGQGYFSGNTIYF
>.|TRBJ2-7|.|TRBV4-1
TGCGCCAGCAGCCAAGGCTACCTAGCGTACGAGCAGTACTTC
CASSQGYLAYEQYF
>.|TRBJ1-1|many|TRBV7-2
TGTGCCAGCAGCTTACGGAGGCCGAACACTGAAGCTTTCTTT
CASSLRRPNTEAFF